A single sample is the source of the 23 T cell receptor beta chains below, sequenced in a study of shared clonotypes between healthy human individuals. Method: immunoSEQ multiplex PCR; TCRdb's copy keeps in-frame clones and lacks some. The repertoire holds some 100,000 clones, with 68% as singletons. Sample: memory CD8+ T cells sorted from blood. Subset denoted: CD45RO+ cells pooled with CCR7-negative TemRA cells. These receptors all stem from a woman aged 25-40 years in good health.

The CDR3 spells CAISEFSGTYTQYF. The CDR3 DNA reads as TGTGCCATCAGTGAGTTTAGCGGAACTTATACGCAGTATTTT. This rearrangement joins TRBV10-3 to TRBJ2-3; D perhaps matches TRBD2 (6 bases). Trimming stripped 1 base from V and 7 bases from J, with 12 bases between. The CDR3 covers 14 residues. CDR1 is ENHRY, CDR2 SYGVKD, per germline.

The chain employs TRBV6-1 and TRBJ1-1; D not resolved. Per the germline V gene, CDR1 is MNHNS and CDR2 is SASEGT. The CDR3 sequence is 13 residues long. Between the trimmed V and J ends, which lost 1 base and 1 base, there was a span of 4 bases. DNA of the CDR3: TGTGCCAGCAGTGAAGAAGAGAACACTGAAGCTTTCTTT. Translation: CASSEEENTEAFF.

The genes are TRBV25-1 and TRBJ2-1; weak D call: TRBD1 (6 bases). This CDR3 has 17 residues. The germline CDR1 and CDR2 sequences are MGHDK and SYGVNS. The V gene lost 1 base and the J gene lost 0 bases, with 13 bases spanning the gap. CDR3 nucleotide sequence: TGTGCCAGCAGTGAATCCCAGGGGCTTATCTCCTACAATGAGCAGTTCTTC. Its protein is CASSESQGLISYNEQFF.

J is TRBJ1-5 and V is TRBV15; D gene uncertain. V was shortened by 4 bases and J by 7 bases, with 14 bases between the two germline ends. CDR1 is LNHNV, CDR2 YYDKDF, per germline (reference sequence). This CDR3 is built from 14 residues. In DNA form, the CDR3 reads TGTGCCACCAGCAAACGGAATATCGGGCAGCCCCAGCATTTT. It encodes CATSKRNIGQPQHF.

V gene TRBV5-1 combines with J gene TRBJ1-5; D is perhaps TRBD1 (5 bases). Germline loops: CDR1 SGHRS, CDR2 YFSETQ. The CDR3 spans 15 residues. V dropped 4 bases and J dropped 9 bases, with 20 bases sitting between them. This CDR3 is CASSPGDSGTRPQHF. Here the CDR3 DNA reads TGCGCCAGCAGCCCTGGGGACTCGGGTACTAGGCCCCAGCATTTT.

The chain uses TRBV4-1 and TRBJ2-7, with 10 bases aligning to TRBD2. CDR1 and CDR2 (germline): MGHRA, YSYEKL. V shed 2 bases, J shed 5 bases, and the junction held 12 bases outside the gene matches. CDR3 length: 17 amino acids. The CDR3 reads CASSQHTPGLAPNEQYF. DNA of the CDR3: TGCGCCAGCAGCCAACACACACCGGGACTAGCGCCGAACGAGCAGTACTTC.

The table lists this clone with a few counts. This rearrangement joins TRBV4-1 to TRBJ1-5; no clear D. The CDR3 covers 15 residues. The ends were cut back, 4 bases at V and 0 bases at J, with 10 bases in the middle. CDR1 and CDR2 from the germline V gene are MGHRA and YSYEKL. The DNA of the CDR3 is TGCGCCAGCAGCCCCCCTGGAGGTAGCAATCAGCCCCAGCATTTT. Its protein is CASSPPGGSNQPQHF.

The chain employs TRBV28 and TRBJ2-5; D is unresolved. V lost 5 bases, J lost 0 bases, and 16 bases lay in between. This CDR3 spans 16 amino acids. Germline V gene sequence: CDR1 MDHEN, CDR2 SYDVKM. In nucleotides, the CDR3 is TGTGCCAGCAGTCTAGTCCCGACCATAAACCAAGAGACCCAGTACTTC. Amino acids: CASSLVPTINQETQYF.

The gene calls are TRBV10-3 and TRBJ2-7; possibly TRBD2 for D (6 bases). V shed 6 bases and J shed 2 bases, with 11 bases lying between them. CDR1 and CDR2 from the germline V gene are ENHRY and SYGVKD. The CDR3 runs 13 residues. The CDR3 DNA follows: TGTGCCATCAGCACCGGACTACCCTACGAGCAGTACTTC. Translation gives CAISTGLPYEQYF.

This sequence joins TRBV7-8 and TRBJ2-1; D unclear. Trimming left V 0 bases short and J 9 bases short, with 15 bases between. Germline V gene data show CDR1 as SGHVS and CDR2 as FQNEAQ. The CDR3 consists of 15 residues. CDR3 amino acids: CASSLAGVVSFEQFF. In DNA, the CDR3 is TGTGCCAGCAGCTTAGCCGGTGTGGTCTCTTTTGAGCAGTTCTTC.

CDR3 loop: CASLGLAGAGYNEQFF. Written as DNA, the CDR3 is TGTGCCAGCTTGGGACTAGCGGGAGCGGGGTACAATGAGCAGTTCTTC. V usage is TRBV27 and J usage is TRBJ2-1, with 14 bases fitting TRBD2. V was clipped by 8 bases and J by 4 bases; unmatched bases: 7. The CDR3 runs 16 residues. Per germline, CDR1 MNHEY and CDR2 SMNVEV (reference sequence).

The CDR3 spells CASSFNGVGIEKLFF. CDR3 sequence (DNA): TGTGCCAGCAGCTTTAACGGGGTAGGGATTGAAAAACTGTTTTTT. The chain is built from TRBV5-5 and TRBJ1-4; D not certain. Trimming shortened V by 2 bases and J by 7 bases, and 15 bases separated the two germline ends. The CDR3 has 15 amino acids. CDR1 is SGHKS and CDR2 is YYEKEE in the germline V gene (reference sequence).

The chain recombines TRBV6-1 with TRBJ2-7, with D possibly being TRBD1 (6 bases). The V end was cut by 1 base, the J end by 2 bases, with 12 bases between. Germline V gene data show CDR1 as MNHNS and CDR2 as SASEGT. The CDR3 extends over 15 amino acids. The CDR3 nucleotides read TGTGCCAGCAGTGAAGGGACAGATCAACCCTACGAGCAGTACTTC. It specifies CASSEGTDQPYEQYF.

V and J are TRBV6-1 and TRBJ2-7; 8 bases are a match to TRBD2. After removal of 4 bases from V and 0 bases from J, the junction contained 5 bases not matched to a gene. The CDR3 contains 15 residues. Germline-derived CDR1 and CDR2 are MNHNS and SASEGT. CDR3 coding DNA: TGTGCCAGCAGTGGTCAGAGCGGGAGCTCCTACGAGCAGTACTTC. Its protein is CASSGQSGSSYEQYF.

This clone was counted only a few times. The rearrangement joins TRBV9 to TRBJ2-1; TRBD2 matches 8 bases. The CDR3 is 15 residues long. After removal of 3 bases from V and 9 bases from J, the junction contained 11 bases not matched to a gene. Per germline, CDR1 SGDLS and CDR2 YYNGEE. The CDR3 sequence is CASSAQREPAGEQFF. The DNA for the CDR3 is TGTGCCAGCAGCGCCCAGCGGGAGCCCGCGGGTGAGCAGTTCTTC.

About this clone: A far larger clone is just one base off, so this is likely a read error. This chain uses TRBV6-4 with TRBJ2-3, with TRBD1 as a possible D gene (5 bases). The germline V gene has CDR1 MRHNA and CDR2 SNTAGT. There are 15 residues in the CDR3. The CDR3 nucleotides read TGTGCCAGAAGTGACTCGAAAGGGGACACAGATACGCAGTATTTT. Translating gives CARSDSKGDTDTQYF.

This clone was found many times. The V gene is TRBV6-4, the J gene TRBJ2-3, with D possibly TRBD2 on 6 matching bases. The CDR3 has 16 amino acids. Per germline, CDR1 MRHNA and CDR2 SNTAGT. V lost 5 bases to trimming and J lost 5 bases, with 20 bases between them. CDR3 loop: CASSPKTPGEGDTQYF. The CDR3 bases are TGTGCCAGCAGTCCTAAAACCCCGGGAGAAGGAGATACGCAGTATTTT.

V gene TRBV6-5 combines with J gene TRBJ2-3; 8 nucleotides agree with TRBD1. V shed 5 bases and J 3 bases; nucleotides not matched to a gene: 7. Per germline, CDR1 MNHEY and CDR2 SVGAGI. The CDR3 is made up of 15 amino acids. The CDR3 spells CASSKGQGVTDTQYF. CDR3 sequence (DNA): TGTGCCAGCAGTAAAGGACAGGGTGTGACAGATACGCAGTATTTT.

The chain joins TRBV6-4 to TRBJ2-6; D is undetermined. The CDR3 loop spans 16 amino acids. Between the trimmed V and J ends, which lost 4 bases and 0 bases, there was a span of 10 bases. CDR1 MRHNA and CDR2 SNTAGT come from the germline V gene. The CDR3 sequence is CASSGNPSSGANVLTF. The CDR3 DNA follows: TGTGCCAGCAGTGGGAATCCTAGCTCTGGGGCCAACGTCCTGACTTTC.

This clone has at least ten counts. The chain recombines TRBV6-1 with TRBJ2-3; weak D call: TRBD1 (6 bases). The CDR3 consists of 14 residues. Germline V gene sequence: CDR1 MNHNS, CDR2 SASEGT. V lost 1 base, J lost 7 bases, and 12 bases lay in between. The CDR3 loop is CASSEGQGSHTQYF. CDR3 DNA sequence: TGTGCCAGCAGTGAAGGGCAGGGGAGCCATACGCAGTATTTT.

The chain is built from TRBV6-1 and TRBJ1-2; 9 positions agree with TRBD1. The germline V gene encodes CDR1 MNHNS and CDR2 SASEGT. The CDR3 extends over 13 amino acids. The V and J ends lost 6 bases and 7 bases, in that order; junction bases with no gene match: 6. CDR3 DNA sequence: TGTGCCAGCAGGCCCACAGGGGGCAGTGGCTACACCTTC. It encodes CASRPTGGSGYTF.

The V and J genes are TRBV29-1 and TRBJ2-1; 13 bases match TRBD2. Germline assignment: CDR1 SQVTM and CDR2 ANQGSEA. The CDR3 is 13 residues long. J lost 8 bases, V lost 7 bases, and 5 bases had no gene match. For the CDR3, the DNA is TGCAGCGCCGGACTAGCGGGAGTGTATGAGCAGTTCTTC. The encoded protein is CSAGLAGVYEQFF.

The chain links TRBV6-5 to TRBJ2-7, with 13 bases fitting TRBD2. V gave up 8 bases and J gave up 5 bases; unmatched junction bases: 9. Germline lookup yields CDR1 MNHEY and CDR2 SVGAGI. This CDR3 has 15 residues. CDR3 amino acids: CASHRTSGSVDEQYF. Here the CDR3 DNA reads TGTGCCAGCCATAGGACTAGCGGGAGTGTCGACGAGCAGTACTTC.